This paragraph reports one T cell receptor (beta chain). The antigen this receptor binds is unknown. Per-nucleotide qualities are absent, and no much larger clonotype sits a single base away. The CDR3 contains 14 residues, cysteine and phenylalanine counted. CDR3 DNA only is kept here, 42 bases in frame from base 1. Trimming takes 5 bases from V and 7 bases from J, and the germline ends sit 15 bases apart. The germline V gene specifies SGHTA as CDR1 and FQGNSA as CDR2. Patients with autoimmune disease history or receiving systemic immunosuppression were excluded from the trial. In every dose cohort, peripheral blood was drawn for TCR sequencing at baseline, cycle 4 day 1, and cycle 7 day 1. Samples were obtained from an open-label, multicenter, first-in-human phase I dose-escalation trial of ivuxolimab. Adults with locally advanced or metastatic melanoma, renal cell carcinoma, hepatocellular carcinoma or head and neck squamous cell carcinoma were enrolled in the trial. Before TCR sequencing, CD4+ T cells and CD8+ T cells from peripheral blood were sorted into separate populations.

The record originates from a study of OX40 agonist ivuxolimab in advanced cancers. The study in broad terms: Ivuxolimab was a fully human IgG2 agonistic monoclonal antibody targeting the costimulatory receptor OX40 (CD134). Of the roughly 53 patients in dose escalation, about 20 had hepatocellular carcinoma, about 15 had melanoma, 9 had renal cell carcinoma and 9 had head and neck cancer. The paper covers the monotherapy dose-escalation part of the phase I ivuxolimab trial, which included N of about 50 patients. A male proportion of about 79% and a mean age of around 60 years, ranging from roughly 23 to 79, were recorded for the dose-escalation cohort. Prior anti-PD-1, anti-PD-L1 or anti-CTLA-4 therapy was permitted, and checkpoint inhibitors had been received by roughly 40% of dose-escalation patients. The point of sequencing TCRbeta in the periphery was to test whether ivuxolimab changed TCR sequence diversity and drove clonal T-cell expansion. Intravenous ivuxolimab was administered to patients every 2 weeks at six dose levels: 0.01, 0.1, 0.3, 1.5, 3 and 10 mg/kg. Partial responses occurred in three dose-escalation patients, of whom one had hepatocellular carcinoma and two had cutaneous melanoma.

Points the paper makes about the study in general: In the 0.1-3.0 mg/kg groups, partial responders had among the lowest normalized peripheral clonal expansion, particularly in CD8+ T cells. After ivuxolimab, expanded clones were on average more numerous among CD8+ T cells than among CD4+ T cells. At doses from 0.1 to 3.0 mg/kg, clonal expansion was seen in both CD4+ and CD8+ blood T cells between baseline and week 6. Low levels of normalized T-cell clonal expansion were also seen in some nonresponding patients. Which antigens the clonally expanded peripheral T cells were specific for was not determined.

To sequence the TCRbeta CDR3 region, genomic DNA was isolated from the sorted cells. The immunoSEQ Assay was used for sequencing of TCRbeta CDR3 regions. TCRdb mirrors the immuneACCESS table, restricted to in-frame sequences. Some clones are absent from its copies; in checked studies, under half trace to an unresolved V gene, and the reason for the others is unknown. This sample lists about 70,000 clones; about 85% were detected once. 6% to 7.5% of the sample rests with the top ten. Recombination connected TRBV7-2 to TRBJ2-1; a tentative D call is TRBD2 (7 bases match). The clonotype comes from an adult with an advanced solid tumor such as melanoma, head and neck, liver or kidney cancer. The sample was CD4+ or CD8+ T cells sorted from blood, taken in a trial of the OX40 agonist ivuxolimab. For the CDR3, the sequence is CASSLLGGRNEQFF. The DNA reads TGTGCCAGCAGCCTTCTGGGGGGGCGTAATGAGCAGTTCTTC.